These 17 T cell receptor beta chains were all obtained from the same sample, sequenced in a study of T cells after yellow fever vaccination. TCRdb re-called the 5' RACE reads through MiXCR, storing one row per CDR3 protein. The repertoire holds about 130,000 distinct CDR3 sequences, with approximately 9% as singletons. This specimen consisted of CD8+ T cells sorted from PBMCs, obtained on the day of the yellow fever booster vaccination. These receptors originate from a man between 18 and 35 years old who received the YFV17D yellow fever vaccine.

This clonotype was observed a handful of times. The chain is built from TRBV27 and TRBJ1-6; 10 nucleotides agree with TRBD1. With V trimmed by 3 bases and J by 2 bases, 4 bases remained unmatched. The germline V gene has CDR1 MNHEY and CDR2 SMNVEV (reference sequence). The CDR3 consists of 17 residues. The CDR3: CASSFIGTGAYNSPLHF. Written as DNA, the CDR3 is TGTGCCAGCAGTTTCATAGGGACAGGGGCCTATAATTCACCCCTCCACTTT.

The chain uses TRBV4-3 and TRBJ1-2; D remains unclear. Looked up from germline, CDR1 is LGHNA and CDR2 is YSLEER. The CDR3 runs to 17 residues. Trimming shortened V by 0 bases and J by 1 base, and 15 bases separated the two germline ends. The CDR3 coding sequence is TGCGCCAGCAGCCAAGAGTTTATCTCCTACCTTAACTATGGCTACACCTTC. It codes for CASSQEFISYLNYGYTF.

This chain links TRBV4-1 with TRBJ2-7, with D unresolved. CDR1 and CDR2 (germline): MGHRA, YSYEKL. The CDR3 length is 13 residues. The ends were cut back, 8 bases at V and 3 bases at J, with 14 bases in the middle. CDR3 in DNA: TGCGCCAGCGCCATCACCCCGGACTACGAGCAGTACGTC. This gives the protein CASAITPDYEQYV.

The chain couples TRBV5-1 to TRBJ1-1, with 7 bases identical to TRBD1. This CDR3 is built from 15 residues. Per the germline V gene, CDR1 is SGHRS and CDR2 is YFSETQ. V shed 1 base and J 0 bases; nucleotides not matched to a gene: 3. The CDR3 reads CASSLRGQVNTEAFF. The DNA for the CDR3 is TGCGCCAGCAGCTTGAGGGGGCAGGTGAACACTGAAGCTTTCTTT.

This clonotype turned up a few times. V usage is TRBV27 and J usage is TRBJ2-1; 10 bases are shared with TRBD2. V lost 6 bases and J lost 9; bases outside the gene matches: 11. The germline gives CDR1 MNHEY, CDR2 SMNVEV (reference sequence). The CDR3 extends over 15 amino acids. Here the CDR3 reads CASRPSGGAWFEQFF. The DNA of the CDR3 is TGTGCCAGCAGACCGAGCGGGGGGGCTTGGTTTGAGCAGTTCTTC.

This clonotype was picked up a small number of times. The CDR3, as DNA: TGTGCCAGCAGCTACAGCCCCACCGGGGAGCTGTTTTTT. It is translated as CASSYSPTGELFF. V is TRBV5-4 and J is TRBJ2-2; D is undetermined. The CDR3 contains 13 residues. Germline CDR1 reads SGHNT; CDR2 reads YYREEE (reference sequence). V dropped 3 bases and J dropped 4 bases, with 7 bases sitting between them.

The chain joins TRBV29-1 to TRBJ1-3, with D possibly being TRBD1 (6 bases). Trimming left V 2 bases short and J 4 bases short, with 12 bases between. Germline V gene sequence: CDR1 SQVTM, CDR2 ANQGSEA. This CDR3 region has 14 residues. CDR3 DNA: TGCAGCGTTGAAATCCAGGGGAGCGGAAACACCATATATTTT. It yields the protein CSVEIQGSGNTIYF.

This clonotype was seen repeatedly, ten times or more. The chain combines TRBV6-2 or TRBV6-3 with TRBJ1-1; tentative D call: TRBD1 (6 bases). Trimming took 6 bases from V and 0 from J, leaving 8 bases between them. Germline loops: CDR1 MNHEY, CDR2 SVGEGT. The length of the CDR3 is 13 residues. CDR3 region: CASSRGVNTEAFF. CDR3 sequence (DNA): TGTGCCAGCAGCAGGGGCGTGAACACTGAAGCTTTCTTT.

The sample holds a few counts of this clonotype. V is TRBV20-1 and J is TRBJ2-7, with D tentatively TRBD2 (5 bases). CDR3 length: 14 amino acids. Trimming stripped 1 base from V and 0 bases from J, with 10 bases between. Looked up from germline, CDR1 is DFQATT and CDR2 is SNEGSKA (reference sequence). The CDR3 here is CSARGERSSYEQYV. CDR3 in DNA: TGCAGTGCTAGAGGCGAGCGGAGCTCCTACGAGCAGTACGTC.

The chain uses TRBV28 and TRBJ1-5; a possible D gene is TRBD1 (5 bases). The V gene's germline CDR1 is MDHEN and CDR2 SYDVKM. The CDR3 is 14 residues long. The ends were cut back, 2 bases at V and 2 bases at J, with 7 bases in the middle. CDR3 nucleotides: TGTGCCAGCAGTTTAGAACAGGGCAATCAGCCCCAGCATTTT. Translated: CASSLEQGNQPQHF.

The sample holds a few counts of this clonotype. V and J are TRBV12-3 or TRBV12-4 and TRBJ2-1, with 11 positions matching TRBD1. The J segment lost 5 bases and the V segment lost 1 base, leaving 4 bases of the junction unmatched. This CDR3 is 16 amino acids long. The CDR3 sequence is CASSLGPGQGDNEQFF. The DNA for the CDR3 is TGTGCCAGCAGTTTAGGTCCGGGACAGGGGGACAATGAGCAGTTCTTC.

This clonotype was counted only a few times. The chain employs TRBV7-8 and TRBJ2-1; D is uncertain. The CDR3 runs to 13 residues. CDR1 is SGHVS and CDR2 is FQNEAQ in the germline V gene. The V and J ends lost 5 bases and 10 bases respectively, with 15 bases between them. CDR3 nucleotide sequence: TGTGCCAGCAGCATTTCTCTGGATTGGGAGCAGTTCTTC. This encodes CASSISLDWEQFF. Full variable domain (remainder filled in from reference TRBV7-8 and TRBJ2-1): GAGVSQSPRYKVAKRGQDVALRCDPISGHVSLFWYQQALGQGPEFLTYFQNEAQLDKSGLPSDRFFAERPEGSVSTLKIQRTQQEDSAVYLCASSISLDWEQFFGPGTRLTVL.

This chain links TRBV15 with TRBJ2-1; a weak D match, TRBD1 (5 bases). This CDR3 is built from 14 residues. The germline V gene encodes CDR1 LNHNV and CDR2 YYDKDF (reference sequence). V was clipped by 6 bases and J by 8 bases, with 17 bases between them. In DNA form, the CDR3 reads TGTGCCACCAGGTTCACTCCCCTCAGGGATGAGCAGTTCTTC. This codes for CATRFTPLRDEQFF.

This clonotype was found a few times. The chain joins TRBV12-3 or TRBV12-4 to TRBJ2-5, with 8 nucleotides matching TRBD1. The CDR3 loop spans 14 amino acids. J was trimmed by 5 bases and V by 7 bases; bases with no gene match: 9. The CDR3 DNA sequence: TGTGCCAGCAACTACTTGGGACAGGCGGAGACCCAGTACTTC. Protein: CASNYLGQAETQYF.

This clonotype was found many times. The chain combines TRBV3-1 with TRBJ1-6, with D uncertain. The CDR3 is 16 amino acids. V was trimmed by 0 bases and J by 4 bases, leaving 10 bases between them. Germline V lookup: CDR1 LGHDT, CDR2 YNNKEL (reference sequence). The CDR3 coding sequence is TGTGCCAGCAGCCAAGAAGGTGGCACTTATAATTCACCCCTCCACTTT. Protein sequence: CASSQEGGTYNSPLHF.

This clonotype was detected ten times or more. The chain joins TRBV25-1 to TRBJ2-1; D assignment may be TRBD1 or TRBD2 (5 bases each). CDR3 size: 12 residues. The V end was cut by 5 bases, the J end by 9 bases, with 11 bases between. Germline V gives CDR1 MGHDK, CDR2 SYGVNS. The CDR3 bases are TGTGCCAGCAGTCCGGGGACGGGTGAGCAGTTCTTC. Translated: CASSPGTGEQFF.

This clonotype was recorded a few times. The V and J genes are TRBV5-1 and TRBJ2-5; D possibly corresponds to TRBD1 (5 bases). Germline-derived CDR1 and CDR2 are SGHRS and YFSETQ. The CDR3 contains 15 residues. Trimming removed 4 bases from V and 2 bases from J, with 15 bases in between. The CDR3 DNA follows: TGCGCCAGCAGCCCCGTGGGGCGGTTTCAAGAGACCCAGTACTTC. It codes for CASSPVGRFQETQYF.